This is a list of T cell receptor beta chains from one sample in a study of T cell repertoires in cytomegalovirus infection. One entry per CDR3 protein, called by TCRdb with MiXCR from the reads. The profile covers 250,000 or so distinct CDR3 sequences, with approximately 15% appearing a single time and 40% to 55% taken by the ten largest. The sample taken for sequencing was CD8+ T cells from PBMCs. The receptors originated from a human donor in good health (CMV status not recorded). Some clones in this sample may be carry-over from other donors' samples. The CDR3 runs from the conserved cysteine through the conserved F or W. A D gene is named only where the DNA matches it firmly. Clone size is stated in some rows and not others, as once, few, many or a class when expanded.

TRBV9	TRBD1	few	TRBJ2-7	TGTGCCAGCAGCGCAGGACAGGGTATTTCCTACGAGCAGTACTTC	CASSAGQGISYEQYF
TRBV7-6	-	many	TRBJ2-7	TGTGCCAGCAGCTCCCTCGACCGGACCTACGAGCAGTACTTC	CASSSLDRTYEQYF
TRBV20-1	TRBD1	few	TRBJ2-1	TGCAGTGCTAAGTCCCCGGACAGGGCCACCTACAATGAGCAGTTCTTC	CSAKSPDRATYNEQFF
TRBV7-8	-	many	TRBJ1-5	TGTGCCAGCAGCTCCACGACAGGACGCAATCAGCCCCAGCATTTT	CASSSTTGRNQPQHF
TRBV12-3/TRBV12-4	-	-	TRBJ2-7	TGTGCCAGCAGTCTAGGCGGACTGTACTACGAGCAGTACTTC	CASSLGGLYYEQYF
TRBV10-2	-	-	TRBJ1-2	TGCGCCAGCAGTGAGTCTGGAGGCCCCGATGGCTACACCTTC	CASSESGGPDGYTF
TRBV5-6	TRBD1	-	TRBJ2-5	TGTGCCAGCAGCCACGGGGACAGGGTGTTCGAGACCCAGTACTTC	CASSHGDRVFETQYF
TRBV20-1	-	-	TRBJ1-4	TGCAGTGCTAGAGAGGAGACAGGACGAATCTTGTTTTTT	CSAREETGRILFF
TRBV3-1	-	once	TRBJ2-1	TGTGCCAGCAGCCAAGAATCACTCCTCTCCTACAATGAGCAGTTCTTC	CASSQESLLSYNEQFF
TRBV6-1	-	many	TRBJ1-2	TGTGCCAGCAGTGAAACCCCTCCAGGGGCCCTATCCTATGGCTACACCTTC	CASSETPPGALSYGYTF
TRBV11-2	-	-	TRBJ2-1	TGTGCCAGCAGCTTTGTGAAACAGGCCGGAGTGGACCTTAACAATGAGCAGTTCTTC	CASSFVKQAGVDLNNEQFF
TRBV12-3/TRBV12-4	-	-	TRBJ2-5	TGTGCCAGCAGTTTTATAGACAGCAAAGAGACCCAGTACTTC	CASSFIDSKETQYF
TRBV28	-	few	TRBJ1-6	TGTGCCAGCAGTTTTGGGGAGGAAATTTCACCCCTCCACTTT	CASSFGEEISPLHF
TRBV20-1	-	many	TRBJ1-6	TGCAGTGTGAGCCCCAGGGCGGAATCACCCCTCCACTTT	CSVSPRAESPLHF
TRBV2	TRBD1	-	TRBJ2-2	TGTGCCAGCAGACACGGGACAGGAGACACCGGGGAGCTGTTTTTT	CASRHGTGDTGELFF
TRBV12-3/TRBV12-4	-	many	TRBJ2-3	TGTGCCAGCAGCTTCGGGGGAAGCACAGATACGCAGTATTTT	CASSFGGSTDTQYF
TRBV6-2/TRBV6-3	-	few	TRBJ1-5	TGTGCCAGCAAAATAGCAGGGGAAAATCAGCCCCAGCATTTT	CASKIAGENQPQHF
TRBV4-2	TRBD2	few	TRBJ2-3	TGTGCCAGCAGCCAAGATCGATCCAGCGGGGGCACAGATACGCAGTATTTT	CASSQDRSSGGTDTQYF
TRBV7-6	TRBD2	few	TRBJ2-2	TGTGCCAGCAGCACACTAGCGGGTGCGAACACCGGGGAGCTGTTTTTT	CASSTLAGANTGELFF
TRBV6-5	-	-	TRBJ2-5	TGTGCCAGCAGTTACGTAGGGGGAGAGACCCAGTACTTC	CASSYVGGETQYF
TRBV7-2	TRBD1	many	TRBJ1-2	TGTGCCAGCAGCTTCAGGGGGAGCTATGGCTACACCTTC	CASSFRGSYGYTF
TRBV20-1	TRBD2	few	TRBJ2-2	TGCAGTGCTAGAGATGTCAGGGAGGGGAACACCGGGGAGCTGTTTTTT	CSARDVREGNTGELFF
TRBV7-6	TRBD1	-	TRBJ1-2	TGTGCCAGCAGCTCTACAGGGGGTGGCTACACCTTC	CASSSTGGGYTF
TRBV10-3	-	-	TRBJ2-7	TGTGCCATCAGTGAGGGAGGGGCACTCTACGAGCAGTACTTC	CAISEGGALYEQYF
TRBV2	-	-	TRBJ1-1	TGTGCCAGCAGGGCTTCCGGGACGCCTGAAGCTTTCTTT	CASRASGTPEAFF
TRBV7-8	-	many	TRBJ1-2	TGTGCCAGCAGCTTAGGGGAAGGGCTCAACTATGGCTACACCTTC	CASSLGEGLNYGYTF
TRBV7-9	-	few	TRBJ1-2	TGTGCCAGCAGCTTAGATTTGGTCAACTATGGCTACACCTTC	CASSLDLVNYGYTF
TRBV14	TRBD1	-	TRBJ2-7	TGTGCCAGCAGCACCGACGGGACAGGTTGCGAGCAGTACTTC	CASSTDGTGCEQYF
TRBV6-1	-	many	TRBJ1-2	TGTGCCAGCAGGCTGGGGGTTGGCTACACCTTC	CASRLGVGYTF
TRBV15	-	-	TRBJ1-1	TGTGCCACCAGCAGAGAAGGCGTGTTCAGGGGCACTGAAGCTTTCTTT	CATSREGVFRGTEAFF
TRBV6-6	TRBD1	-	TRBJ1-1	TGTGCCAGCAGACCCCGGGACAGGGGGAACACTGAAGCTTTCTTT	CASRPRDRGNTEAFF
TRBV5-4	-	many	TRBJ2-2	TGTGCCAGCAGCTCGGGGGCATACGAGTCCGGGGAGCTGTTTTTT	CASSSGAYESGELFF
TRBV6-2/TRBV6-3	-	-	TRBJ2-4	TGTGCCAGCAGTTACTCGTGGGGTGCGACCAAAAACATTCAGTACTTC	CASSYSWGATKNIQYF
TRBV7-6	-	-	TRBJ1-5	TGTGCCAGCAGCTTAGAAGGTTCAGGGGATCAGCCCCAGCATTTT	CASSLEGSGDQPQHF
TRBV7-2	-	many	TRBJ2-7	TGTGCCAGCAGCTTAGCTTATTACGAGCAGTACTTC	CASSLAYYEQYF
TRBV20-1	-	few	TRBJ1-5	TGCAGTGCTAGAGGCCTGGTAGGGGTCAATCAGCCCCAGCATTTT	CSARGLVGVNQPQHF
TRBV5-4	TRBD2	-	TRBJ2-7	TGTGCCAGCAGCTGGGGAAGACTTCGGGGGGGCGACGAGCAGTACTTC	CASSWGRLRGGDEQYF
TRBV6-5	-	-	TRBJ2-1	TGTGCCAGCAGTCCGGGGCCCCTTAGTAATGAGCAGTTCTTC	CASSPGPLSNEQFF
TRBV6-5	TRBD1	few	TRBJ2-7	TGTGCCAGCAGTTACGTTGGGACAGAGAGTCTCTACGAGCAGTACTTC	CASSYVGTESLYEQYF
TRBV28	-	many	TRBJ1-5	TGTGCCAGCTCTAAGGGCCATAGCAATCAGCCCCAGCATTTT	CASSKGHSNQPQHF
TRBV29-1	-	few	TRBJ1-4	TGCAGCGTCTTGGACGGCAATAATGAAAAACTGTTTTTT	CSVLDGNNEKLFF
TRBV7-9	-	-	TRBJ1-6	TGTGCCAGCAGCTTAGAGAGGGGTGGCTCACCCCTCCACTTT	CASSLERGGSPLHF
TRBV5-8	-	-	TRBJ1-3	TGTGCCAGCAGCTTTTATTTTGTAGACTCTGGAAACACCATATATTTT	CASSFYFVDSGNTIYF
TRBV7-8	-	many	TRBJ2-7	TGTGCCAGCAGCTTAGGGCGGGGCACCCCCTCCTACGAGCAGTACTTC	CASSLGRGTPSYEQYF
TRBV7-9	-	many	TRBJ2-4	TGTGCCAGCTCCCCCTCAGAGAAAAACATTCAGTACTTC	CASSPSEKNIQYF
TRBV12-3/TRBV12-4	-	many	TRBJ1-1	TGTGCTAGCAGTGGCGCGAACACTGAAGCTTTCTTT	CASSGANTEAFF
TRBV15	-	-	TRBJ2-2	TGTGCCACCAGCAGAGCACTAGGATTAACCGGGGAGCTGTTTTTT	CATSRALGLTGELFF
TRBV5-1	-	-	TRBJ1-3	TGCGCCAGCAGCTTAGTCACGGGGGACTCTGGAAACACCATATATTTT	CASSLVTGDSGNTIYF
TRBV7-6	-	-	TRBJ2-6	TGTGCCAGCATCGTCAGTGAATCTGGGGCCAACGTCCTGACTTTC	CASIVSESGANVLTF
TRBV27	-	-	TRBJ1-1	TGTGCCAGCAGTTTTGGAATTGGGCCAGGACTGAACACTGAAGCTTTCTTT	CASSFGIGPGLNTEAFF
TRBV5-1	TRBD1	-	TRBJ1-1	TGCGCCAGCAGCTCAAGACAGGGATGGGGCTGGTCCACTGAAGCTTTCTTT	CASSSRQGWGWSTEAFF
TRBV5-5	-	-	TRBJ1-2	TGTGCCAGCAGCTTAGCTAGCACAGCCTCATATGGCTACACCTTC	CASSLASTASYGYTF
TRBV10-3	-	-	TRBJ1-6	TGTGCCATCAGTGAGATCGGGCGGATGGATTCACCCCTCCACTTT	CAISEIGRMDSPLHF
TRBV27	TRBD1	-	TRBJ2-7	TGTGCCAGCAGTGCCGGGGACAGGGGCTACGAGCAGTACTTC	CASSAGDRGYEQYF
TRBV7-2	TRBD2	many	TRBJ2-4	TGTGCCAGCAGCTCCCGGGGGATAGCGGGGGACATTCAGTACTTC	CASSSRGIAGDIQYF
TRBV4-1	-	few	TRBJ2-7	TGCGCCAGCAGCCAAGATCTTGGGTCCGAGCAGTACTTC	CASSQDLGSEQYF
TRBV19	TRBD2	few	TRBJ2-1	TGTGCCAGTAGTATTAGCGGGAGCTACTCCTACAATGAGCAGTTCTTC	CASSISGSYSYNEQFF
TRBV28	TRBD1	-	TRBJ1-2	TGTGCCAGCAGTGACAGGGTTAACTATGGCTACACCTTC	CASSDRVNYGYTF
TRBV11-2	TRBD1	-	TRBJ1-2	TGTGCCAGCAGCTTAGTCCCCTGGACAGGGGGCTATGGCTACACCTTC	CASSLVPWTGGYGYTF